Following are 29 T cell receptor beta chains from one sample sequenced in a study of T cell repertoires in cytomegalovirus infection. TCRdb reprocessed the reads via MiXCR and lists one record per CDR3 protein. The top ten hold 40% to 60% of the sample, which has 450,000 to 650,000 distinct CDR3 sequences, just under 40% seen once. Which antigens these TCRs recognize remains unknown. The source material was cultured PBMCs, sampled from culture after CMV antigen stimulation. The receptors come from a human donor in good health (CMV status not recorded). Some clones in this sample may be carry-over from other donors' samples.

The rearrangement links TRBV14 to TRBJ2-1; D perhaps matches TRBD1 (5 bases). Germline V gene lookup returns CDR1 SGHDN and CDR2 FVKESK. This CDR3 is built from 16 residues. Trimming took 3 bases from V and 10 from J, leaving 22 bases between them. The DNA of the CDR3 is TGTGCCAGCAGCCAGGATGTAACCTGGGGTTACAGGGAGCAGTTCTTC. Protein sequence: CASSQDVTWGYREQFF.

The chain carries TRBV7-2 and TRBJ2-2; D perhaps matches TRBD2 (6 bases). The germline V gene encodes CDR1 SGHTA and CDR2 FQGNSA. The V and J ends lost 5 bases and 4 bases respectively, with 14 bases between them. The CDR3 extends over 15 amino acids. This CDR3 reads CASSPPRGSTGELFF. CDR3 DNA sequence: TGTGCCAGCAGCCCCCCCCGGGGGTCCACCGGGGAGCTGTTTTTT.

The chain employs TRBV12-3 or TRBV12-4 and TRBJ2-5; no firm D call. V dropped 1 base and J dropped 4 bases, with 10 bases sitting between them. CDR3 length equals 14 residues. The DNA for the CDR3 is TGTGCCAGCAGTTTAGGTGAAGGGATAGAGACCCAGTACTTC. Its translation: CASSLGEGIETQYF.

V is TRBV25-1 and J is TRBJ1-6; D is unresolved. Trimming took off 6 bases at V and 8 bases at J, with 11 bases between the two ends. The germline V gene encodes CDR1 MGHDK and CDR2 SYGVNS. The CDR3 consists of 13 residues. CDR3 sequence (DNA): TGTGCCAGCAGGGAGAATTTGGATTCACCCCTCCACTTT. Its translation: CASRENLDSPLHF.

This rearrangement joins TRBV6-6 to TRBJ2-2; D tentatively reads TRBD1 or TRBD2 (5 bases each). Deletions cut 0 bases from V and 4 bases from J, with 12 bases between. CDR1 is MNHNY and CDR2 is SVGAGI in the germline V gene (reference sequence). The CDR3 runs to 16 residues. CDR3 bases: TGTGCCAGCAGTTACTCGAGGGGATGGGGCACCGGGGAGCTGTTTTTT. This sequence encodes CASSYSRGWGTGELFF.

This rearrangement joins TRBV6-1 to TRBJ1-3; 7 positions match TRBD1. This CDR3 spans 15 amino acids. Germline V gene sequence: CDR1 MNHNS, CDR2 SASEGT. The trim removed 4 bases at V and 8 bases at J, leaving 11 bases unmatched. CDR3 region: CASSASETGMYTIYF. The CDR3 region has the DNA TGTGCCAGCAGTGCCTCCGAGACAGGGATGTACACCATATATTTT.

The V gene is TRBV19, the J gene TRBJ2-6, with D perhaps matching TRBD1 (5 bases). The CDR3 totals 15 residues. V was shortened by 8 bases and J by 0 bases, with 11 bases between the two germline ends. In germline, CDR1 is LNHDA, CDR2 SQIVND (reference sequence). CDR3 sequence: CASHRQSSGANVLTF. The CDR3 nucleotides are TGTGCCAGTCACCGACAGAGCTCTGGGGCCAACGTCCTGACTTTC.

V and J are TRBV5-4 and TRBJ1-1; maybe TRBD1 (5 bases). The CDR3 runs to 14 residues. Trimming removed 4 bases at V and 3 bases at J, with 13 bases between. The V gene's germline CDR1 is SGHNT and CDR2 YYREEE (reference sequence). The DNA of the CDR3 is TGTGCCAGCAGCCCTGGACGGGGGGACACTGAAGCTTTCTTT. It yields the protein CASSPGRGDTEAFF.

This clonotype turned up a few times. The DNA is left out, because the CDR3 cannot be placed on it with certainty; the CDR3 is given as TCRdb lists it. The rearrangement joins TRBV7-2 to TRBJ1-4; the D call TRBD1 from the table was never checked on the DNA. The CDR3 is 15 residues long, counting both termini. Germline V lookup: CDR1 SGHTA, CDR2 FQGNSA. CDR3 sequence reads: CASSFGSGQAAKLFF.

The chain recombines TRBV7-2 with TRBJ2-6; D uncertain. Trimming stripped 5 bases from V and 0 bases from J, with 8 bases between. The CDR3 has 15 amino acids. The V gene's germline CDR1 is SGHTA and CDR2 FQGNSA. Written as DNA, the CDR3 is TGTGCCAGCAGCGCCCTGAACTCTGGGGCCAACGTCCTGACTTTC. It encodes CASSALNSGANVLTF.

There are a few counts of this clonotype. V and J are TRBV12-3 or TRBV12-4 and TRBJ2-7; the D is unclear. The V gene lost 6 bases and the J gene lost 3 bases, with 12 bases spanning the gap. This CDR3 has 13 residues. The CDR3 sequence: CASSPTAVYEQYF. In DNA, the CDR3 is TGTGCCAGCAGCCCCACCGCAGTCTACGAGCAGTACTTC.

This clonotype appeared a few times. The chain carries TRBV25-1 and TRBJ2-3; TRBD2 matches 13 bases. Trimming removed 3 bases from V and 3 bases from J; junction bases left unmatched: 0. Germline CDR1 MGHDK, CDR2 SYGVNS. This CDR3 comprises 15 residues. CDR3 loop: CASSEGLAGTDTQYF. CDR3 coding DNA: TGTGCCAGCAGTGAGGGACTAGCGGGAACAGATACGCAGTATTTT.

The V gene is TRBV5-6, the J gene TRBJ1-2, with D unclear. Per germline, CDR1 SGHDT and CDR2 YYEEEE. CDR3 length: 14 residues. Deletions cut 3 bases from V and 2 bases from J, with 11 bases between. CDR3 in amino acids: CASSSLGLNYGYTF. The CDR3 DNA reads TGTGCCAGCAGCTCGCTAGGATTGAACTATGGCTACACCTTC. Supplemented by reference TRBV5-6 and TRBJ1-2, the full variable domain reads DAGVTQSPTHLIKTRGQQVTLRCSPKSGHDTVSWYQQALGQGPQFIFQYYEEEERQRGNFPDRFSGHQFPNYSSELNVNALLLGDSALYLCASSSLGLNYGYTFGSGTRLTVV.

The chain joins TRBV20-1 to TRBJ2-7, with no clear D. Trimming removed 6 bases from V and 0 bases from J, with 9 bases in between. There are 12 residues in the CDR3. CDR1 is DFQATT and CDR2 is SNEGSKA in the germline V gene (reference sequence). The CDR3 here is CSASWGSYEQYF. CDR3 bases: TGCAGTGCGAGCTGGGGCTCCTACGAGCAGTACTTC.

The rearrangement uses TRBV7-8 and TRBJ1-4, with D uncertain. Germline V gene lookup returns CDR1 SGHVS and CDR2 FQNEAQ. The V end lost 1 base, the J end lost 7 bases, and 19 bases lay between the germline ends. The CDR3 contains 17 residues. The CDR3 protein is CASSLGPQGFRGEKLFF. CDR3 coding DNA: TGTGCCAGCAGCTTAGGACCCCAAGGGTTTCGGGGTGAAAAACTGTTTTTT.

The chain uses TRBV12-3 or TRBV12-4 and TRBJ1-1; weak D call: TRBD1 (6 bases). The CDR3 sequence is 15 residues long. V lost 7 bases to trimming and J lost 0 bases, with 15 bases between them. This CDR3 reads CASTSQGSMNTEAFF. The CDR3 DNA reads TGTGCCAGCACCTCTCAGGGGTCAATGAACACTGAAGCTTTCTTT.

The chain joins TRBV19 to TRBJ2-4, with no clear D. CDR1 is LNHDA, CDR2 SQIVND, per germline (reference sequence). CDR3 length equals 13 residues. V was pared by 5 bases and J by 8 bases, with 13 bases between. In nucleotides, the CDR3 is TGTGCCAGTAGTCAAACCCCGGCTTACATTCAGTACTTC. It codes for CASSQTPAYIQYF.

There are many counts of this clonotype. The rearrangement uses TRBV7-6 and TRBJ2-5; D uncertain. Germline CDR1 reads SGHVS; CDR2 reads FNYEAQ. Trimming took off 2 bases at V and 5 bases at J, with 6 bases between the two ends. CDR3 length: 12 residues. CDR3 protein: CASSLISETQYF. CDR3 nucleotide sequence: TGTGCCAGCAGCTTAATTTCGGAGACCCAGTACTTC.

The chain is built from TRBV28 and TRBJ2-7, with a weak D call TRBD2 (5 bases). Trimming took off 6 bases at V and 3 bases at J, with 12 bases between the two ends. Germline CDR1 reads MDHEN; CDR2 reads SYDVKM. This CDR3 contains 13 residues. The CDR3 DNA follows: TGTGCCAGCAGCAACACCGAGGGCTACGAGCAGTACTTC. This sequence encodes CASSNTEGYEQYF.

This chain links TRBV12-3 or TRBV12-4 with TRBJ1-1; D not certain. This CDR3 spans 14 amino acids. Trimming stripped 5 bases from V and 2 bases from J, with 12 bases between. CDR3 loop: CASSPMAQNTEAFF. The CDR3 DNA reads TGTGCCAGCAGTCCCATGGCACAAAACACTGAAGCTTTCTTT.

The CDR3 is CSASPEQGANYEQYF. In DNA form, the CDR3 reads TGCAGTGCTAGCCCCGAGCAGGGGGCAAACTACGAGCAGTACTTC. J is TRBJ2-7 and V is TRBV20-1; TRBD1 aligns across 8 bases. This CDR3 contains 15 residues. V was pared by 3 bases and J by 3 bases, with 10 bases of the junction left unmatched. Per the germline V gene, CDR1 is DFQATT and CDR2 is SNEGSKA (reference sequence).

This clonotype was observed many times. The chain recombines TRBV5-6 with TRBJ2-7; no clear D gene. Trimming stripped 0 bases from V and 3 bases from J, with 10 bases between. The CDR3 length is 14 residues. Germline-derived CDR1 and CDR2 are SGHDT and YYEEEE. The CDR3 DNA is TGTGCCAGCAGCTTGGGCGGCAGCAACTACGAGCAGTACTTC. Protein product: CASSLGGSNYEQYF.

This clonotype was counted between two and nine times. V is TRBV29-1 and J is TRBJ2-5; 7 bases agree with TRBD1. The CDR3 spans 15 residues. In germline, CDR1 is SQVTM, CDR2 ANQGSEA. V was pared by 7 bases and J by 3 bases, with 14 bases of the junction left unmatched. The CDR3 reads CSAWDRLTGEETQYF. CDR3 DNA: TGCAGCGCATGGGACAGATTAACAGGGGAAGAGACCCAGTACTTC.

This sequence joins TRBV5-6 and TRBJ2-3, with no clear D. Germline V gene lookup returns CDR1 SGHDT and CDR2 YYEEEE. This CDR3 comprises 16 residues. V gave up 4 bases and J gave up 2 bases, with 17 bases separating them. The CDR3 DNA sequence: TGTGCCAGCAGCCCAATCTCCCTTGGATCCACAGATACGCAGTATTTT. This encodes CASSPISLGSTDTQYF. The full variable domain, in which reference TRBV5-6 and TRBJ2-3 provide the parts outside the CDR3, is DAGVTQSPTHLIKTRGQQVTLRCSPKSGHDTVSWYQQALGQGPQFIFQYYEEEERQRGNFPDRFSGHQFPNYSSELNVNALLLGDSALYLCASSPISLGSTDTQYFGPGTRLTVL.

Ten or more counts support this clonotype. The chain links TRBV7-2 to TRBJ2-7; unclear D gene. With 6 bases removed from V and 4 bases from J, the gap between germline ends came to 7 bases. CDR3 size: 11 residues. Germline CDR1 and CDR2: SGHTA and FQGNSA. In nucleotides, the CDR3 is TGTGCCAGCAGTTTTCGATACGAGCAGTACTTC. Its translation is CASSFRYEQYF.

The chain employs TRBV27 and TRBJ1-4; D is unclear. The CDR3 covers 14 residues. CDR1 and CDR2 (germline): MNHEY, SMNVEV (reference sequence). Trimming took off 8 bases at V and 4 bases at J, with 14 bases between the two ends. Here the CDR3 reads CASARPSDNEKLFF. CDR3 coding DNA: TGTGCCAGCGCCAGGCCCAGCGATAATGAAAAACTGTTTTTT.

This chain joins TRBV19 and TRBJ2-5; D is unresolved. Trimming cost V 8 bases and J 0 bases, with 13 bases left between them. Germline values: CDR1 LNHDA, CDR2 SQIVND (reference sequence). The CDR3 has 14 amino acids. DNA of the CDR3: TGTGCCAGTGGCAAAACTGGTTACCAAGAGACCCAGTACTTC. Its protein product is CASGKTGYQETQYF.

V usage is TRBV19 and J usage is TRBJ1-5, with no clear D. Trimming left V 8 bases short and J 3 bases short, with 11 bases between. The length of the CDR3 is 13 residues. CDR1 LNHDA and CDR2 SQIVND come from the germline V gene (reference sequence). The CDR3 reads CASSRAYNQPQHF. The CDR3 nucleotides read TGTGCCAGTTCAAGGGCCTACAATCAGCCCCAGCATTTT. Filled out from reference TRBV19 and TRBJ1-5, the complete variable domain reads DGGITQSPKYLFRKEGQNVTLSCEQNLNHDAMYWYRQDPGQGLRLIYYSQIVNDFQKGDIAEGYSVSREKKESFPLTVTSAQKNPTAFYLCASSRAYNQPQHFGDGTRLSIL.

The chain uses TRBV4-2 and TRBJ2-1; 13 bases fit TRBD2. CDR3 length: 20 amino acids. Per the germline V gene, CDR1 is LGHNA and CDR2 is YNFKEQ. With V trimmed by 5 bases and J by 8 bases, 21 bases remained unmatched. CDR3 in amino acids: CASSKRAGTSGEGSGYEQFF. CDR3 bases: TGTGCCAGCAGCAAAAGGGCCGGGACTAGCGGGGAGGGTTCGGGTTATGAGCAGTTCTTC.